The 4 T cell receptor beta chains below come from one sample, sequenced in a study of identical twins. Via MiXCR, TCRdb re-called the 5' RACE reads, giving one row per CDR3 protein. The sample includes approximately 530,000 distinct CDR3 sequences, around 20% of them seen just once. These data were likewise used in another study, on yellow fever vaccine responses in identical twins.

The sequencing input was CD4+ T cells sorted from blood. Receptors originate from a woman aged 18-29 years in good health.

In its sample, this clonotype was seen a few times. J is TRBJ1-1 and V is TRBV14, with D perhaps TRBD1 (6 bases). The CDR3 has 12 residues. Germline CDR1 SGHDN, CDR2 FVKESK. Trimming left V 4 bases short and J 10 bases short, with 13 bases between. This CDR3 is CASSPGGSGAFF. The CDR3 DNA reads as TGTGCCAGCAGCCCGGGGGGCTCAGGAGCTTTCTTT.

A few counts support this clonotype. The chain carries TRBV6-1 and TRBJ1-1, with D unresolved. Trimming took off 5 bases at V and 0 bases at J, with 13 bases between the two ends. The CDR3 runs to 15 residues. Germline V lookup: CDR1 MNHNS, CDR2 SASEGT. The CDR3 spells CASSQIDGLNTEAFF. CDR3 sequence (DNA): TGTGCCAGCAGTCAAATAGACGGGCTGAACACTGAAGCTTTCTTT.

This clonotype was found many times. The gene calls are TRBV12-3 or TRBV12-4 and TRBJ1-1; the match to TRBD1 covers 9 bases. Trimming removed 5 bases from V and 6 bases from J; junction bases left unmatched: 10. The CDR3 is made up of 15 amino acids. The CDR3 loop is CASSPMDRGYPEAFF. In DNA, the CDR3 is TGTGCCAGCAGTCCCATGGACAGGGGATATCCTGAAGCTTTCTTT.

This clonotype appeared a few times. This chain uses TRBV12-3 or TRBV12-4 with TRBJ1-6; D uncertain. The V and J ends lost 2 bases and 7 bases respectively, with 12 bases between them. The length of the CDR3 is 15 residues. CDR3 region: CASSLLSVGNSPLHF. CDR3 sequence (DNA): TGTGCCAGCAGTTTACTTTCTGTGGGAAATTCACCCCTCCACTTT.